This T cell receptor beta chain was recorded in a study of blood T cell repertoires in COVID-19. In the authors' workflow: Nucleated cell number was recorded as an estimate derived from reference gene primer amplification. Clones were sequenced by immunoSEQ multiplex PCR, and TCRdb holds only the in-frame ones, with some missing. For V, J and clone size, that table is used; D and trimming come from the DNA. This repertoire shows approximately 270,000 clones, roughly 88% found once; its top ten account for more than 9.5%. The CDR3 loop spans 14 amino acids. Germline trimming cut 4 bases from V and 3 bases from J; bases unmatched to any gene: 4. Germline V gene data show CDR1 as SGHRS and CDR2 as YFSETQ.

This clonotype was obtained from a woman aged 70-85 years with acute or convalescent COVID-19. This chain connects TRBV5-1 to TRBJ2-5; 9 nucleotides align to TRBD1. Material for sequencing was peripheral blood. In DNA, the CDR3 is TGCGCCAGCAGCACAGGACAGGGGAAAGAGACCCAGTACTTC. As protein: CASSTGQGKETQYF.